A single sample gave rise to the 8 T cell receptor beta chains below, sequenced in a study of blood T cell repertoires in COVID-19. Generated by immunoSEQ multiplex PCR, the TCRdb table keeps only in-frame clones and is missing some. The table shows some 240,000 clones, with 88% occurring only once. The specimen sequenced was peripheral blood. These TCRs come from a woman between 70 and 85 years old with COVID-19, enrolled during active disease.

CDR3 DNA sequence: TGTGCCAGCAGTTCAGACAGGGGGACGTATGGCTACACCTTC. Protein: CASSSDRGTYGYTF. The rearrangement joins TRBV28 to TRBJ1-2; 9 bases agree with TRBD1. Germline V CDR1 and CDR2: MDHEN, SYDVKM. There are 14 residues in the CDR3. With V trimmed by 4 bases and J by 5 bases, 5 bases remained unmatched.

The chain couples TRBV6-5 to TRBJ2-7; D may be TRBD1 (6 bases). The germline gives CDR1 MNHEY, CDR2 SVGAGI. The CDR3 extends over 14 amino acids. The V and J ends lost 0 bases and 7 bases respectively, with 13 bases between them. CDR3 region: CASSYSWTAGEQYF. DNA for the CDR3: TGTGCCAGCAGTTACTCCTGGACAGCAGGGGAGCAGTACTTC.

This chain connects TRBV28 to TRBJ1-1; D might be TRBD1 (5 bases). This CDR3 has 15 residues. V was pared by 1 base and J by 1 base, with 10 bases between. Germline V gene data show CDR1 as MDHEN and CDR2 as SYDVKM. Here the CDR3 DNA reads TGTGCCAGCAGTTTATTGGGGCAGGGGAACACTGAAGCTTTCTTT. It encodes CASSLLGQGNTEAFF.

The rearrangement uses TRBV5-8 and TRBJ1-1; 8 positions match TRBD1. The CDR3 extends over 16 amino acids. The trim removed 1 base at V and 2 bases at J, leaving 7 bases unmatched. Per the germline V gene, CDR1 is SGHTS and CDR2 is YDEGEE. The CDR3 sequence: CASSLSWTGKNTEAFF. DNA for the CDR3: TGTGCCAGCAGCTTGAGCTGGACAGGGAAAAACACTGAAGCTTTCTTT.

The chain combines TRBV11-2 with TRBJ1-5; no clear D gene. Germline V gene data show CDR1 as SGHAT and CDR2 as FQNNGV. V was cut by 6 bases and J by 4 bases, with 10 bases left in between. The CDR3 has 13 amino acids. The CDR3 reads CASSAAGNQPQHF. In nucleotides, the CDR3 is TGTGCCAGCAGTGCCGCCGGGAATCAGCCCCAGCATTTT. Combining the CDR3 with reference TRBV11-2 and TRBJ1-5 gives the whole variable domain EAGVAQSPRYKIIEKRQSVAFWCNPISGHATLYWYQQILGQGPKLLIQFQNNGVVDDSQLPKDRFSAERLKGVDSTLKIQPAKLEDSAVYLCASSAAGNQPQHFGDGTRLSIL.

This chain connects TRBV29-1 to TRBJ2-3; TRBD1 agrees at 8 bases. The germline V gene encodes CDR1 SQVTM and CDR2 ANQGSEA. CDR3 length equals 13 residues. The V and J ends lost 7 bases and 0 bases, in that order; junction bases with no gene match: 3. Here the CDR3 reads CSGDRTSTDTQYF. As DNA, the CDR3 is TGCAGCGGGGACAGGACTAGCACAGATACGCAGTATTTT.

The rearrangement uses TRBV11-2 and TRBJ1-1; no definite D call. Trimming shortened V by 1 base and J by 2 bases, and 5 bases separated the two germline ends. Germline-derived CDR1 and CDR2 are SGHAT and FQNNGV. CDR3 length: 13 residues. CDR3 bases: TGTGCCAGCAGCTTAGTATCTAACACTGAAGCTTTCTTT. Translated, it gives CASSLVSNTEAFF.

The chain couples TRBV19 to TRBJ1-2, with D tentatively TRBD1 (5 bases). This CDR3 has 13 residues. Trimming took 5 bases from V and 12 from J, leaving 19 bases between them. The germline V gene encodes CDR1 LNHDA and CDR2 SQIVND (reference sequence). The DNA of the CDR3 is TGTGCCAGTAGTTTCTCCGACAGTAACCGCGACACCTTC. Protein sequence: CASSFSDSNRDTF. The variable domain in full, completed from reference TRBV19 and TRBJ1-2, reads DGGITQSPKYLFRKEGQNVTLSCEQNLNHDAMYWYRQDPGQGLRLIYYSQIVNDFQKGDIAEGYSVSREKKESFPLTVTSAQKNPTAFYLCASSFSDSNRDTFGSGTRLTVV.